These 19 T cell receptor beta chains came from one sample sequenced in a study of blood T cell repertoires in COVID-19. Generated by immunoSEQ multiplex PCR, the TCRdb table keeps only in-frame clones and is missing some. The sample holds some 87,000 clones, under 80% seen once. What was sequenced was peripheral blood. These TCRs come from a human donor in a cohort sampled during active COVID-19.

The CDR3, as DNA: TGTGCCACCAGTGAAACCCCCGGGACAGGGTTGGACGGGGAGCTGTTTTTT. This gives the protein CATSETPGTGLDGELFF. The chain recombines TRBV24-1 with TRBJ2-2; 9 bases are a match to TRBD1. V dropped 4 bases and J dropped 7; count of bases not matched to a gene: 12. The CDR3 contains 17 residues. Per germline, CDR1 KGHDR and CDR2 SFDVKD.

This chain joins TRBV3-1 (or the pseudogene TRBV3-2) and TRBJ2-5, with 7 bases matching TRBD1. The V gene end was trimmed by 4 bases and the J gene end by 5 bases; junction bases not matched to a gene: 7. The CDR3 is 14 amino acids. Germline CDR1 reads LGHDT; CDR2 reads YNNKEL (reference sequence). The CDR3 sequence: CASSPTGSWETQYF. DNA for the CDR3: TGTGCCAGCAGCCCGACAGGGTCGTGGGAGACCCAGTACTTC.

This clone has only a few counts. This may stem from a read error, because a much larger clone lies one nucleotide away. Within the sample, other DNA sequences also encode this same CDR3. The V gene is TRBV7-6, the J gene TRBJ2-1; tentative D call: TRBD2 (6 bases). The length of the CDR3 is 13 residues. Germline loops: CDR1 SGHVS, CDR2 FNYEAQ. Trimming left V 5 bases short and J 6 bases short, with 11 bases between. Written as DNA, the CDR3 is TGTGCCAGCAGCCCCGGGACTTTCAATGAGCAGTTCTTC. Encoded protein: CASSPGTFNEQFF.

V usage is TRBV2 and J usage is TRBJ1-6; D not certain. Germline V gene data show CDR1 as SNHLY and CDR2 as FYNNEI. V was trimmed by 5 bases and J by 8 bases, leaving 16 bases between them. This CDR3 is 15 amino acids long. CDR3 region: CASSQEVGRDSPLHF. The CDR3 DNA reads TGTGCCAGCAGTCAGGAGGTCGGTAGAGATTCACCCCTCCACTTT.

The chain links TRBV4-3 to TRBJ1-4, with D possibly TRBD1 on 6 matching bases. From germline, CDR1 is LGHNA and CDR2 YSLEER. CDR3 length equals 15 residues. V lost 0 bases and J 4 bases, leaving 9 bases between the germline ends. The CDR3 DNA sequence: TGCGCCAGCAGCCAAGATCAGGGGTATAATGAAAAACTGTTTTTT. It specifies CASSQDQGYNEKLFF.

The CDR3 sequence is CASSGRVGVITDTQYF. The CDR3 DNA reads TGTGCCAGCAGTGGGAGGGTTGGGGTTATCACAGATACGCAGTATTTT. The chain combines TRBV27 with TRBJ2-3; 7 positions match TRBD2. The CDR3 consists of 16 residues. CDR1 is MNHEY and CDR2 is SMNVEV in the germline V gene (reference sequence). The V gene end was trimmed by 5 bases and the J gene end by 2 bases; junction bases not matched to a gene: 10.

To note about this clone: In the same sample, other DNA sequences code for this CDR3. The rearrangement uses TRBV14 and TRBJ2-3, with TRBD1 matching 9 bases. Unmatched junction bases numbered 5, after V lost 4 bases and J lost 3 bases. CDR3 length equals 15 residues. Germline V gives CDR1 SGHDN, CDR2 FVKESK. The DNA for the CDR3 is TGTGCCAGCAGCCTTGGACAGGGGTGGACAGATACGCAGTATTTT. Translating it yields CASSLGQGWTDTQYF.

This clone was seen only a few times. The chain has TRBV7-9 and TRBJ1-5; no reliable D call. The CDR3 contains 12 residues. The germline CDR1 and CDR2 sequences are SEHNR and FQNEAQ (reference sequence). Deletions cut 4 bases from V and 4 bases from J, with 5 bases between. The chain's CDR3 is CASSSQNQPQHF. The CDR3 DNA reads TGTGCCAGCAGCTCCCAAAATCAGCCCCAGCATTTT.

As DNA, the CDR3 is TGTGCCAGCAGTCCAGGGGGTGGGATGAACACTGAAGCTTTCTTT. Its translation is CASSPGGGMNTEAFF. V gene TRBV7-9 combines with J gene TRBJ1-1, with TRBD1 identical over 7 bases. Germline CDR1 reads SEHNR; CDR2 reads FQNEAQ (reference sequence). With V trimmed by 6 bases and J by 0 bases, 7 bases remained unmatched. This CDR3 has 15 amino acids.

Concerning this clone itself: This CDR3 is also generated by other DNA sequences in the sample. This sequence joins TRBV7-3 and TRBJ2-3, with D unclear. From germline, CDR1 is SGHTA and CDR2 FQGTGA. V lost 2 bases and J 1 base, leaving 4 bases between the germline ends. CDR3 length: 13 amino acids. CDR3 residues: CASSLSGTDTQYF. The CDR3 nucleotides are TGTGCCAGCAGCTTATCCGGCACAGATACGCAGTATTTT.

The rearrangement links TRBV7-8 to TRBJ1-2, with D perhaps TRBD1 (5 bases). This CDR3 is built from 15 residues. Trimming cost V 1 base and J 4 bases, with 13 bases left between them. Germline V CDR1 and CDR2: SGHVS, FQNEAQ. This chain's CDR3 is CASSLVGDSIYGYTF. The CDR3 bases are TGTGCCAGCAGCTTAGTAGGGGATTCCATCTATGGCTACACCTTC. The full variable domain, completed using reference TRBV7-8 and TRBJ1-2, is GAGVSQSPRYKVAKRGQDVALRCDPISGHVSLFWYQQALGQGPEFLTYFQNEAQLDKSGLPSDRFFAERPEGSVSTLKIQRTQQEDSAVYLCASSLVGDSIYGYTFGSGTRLTVV.

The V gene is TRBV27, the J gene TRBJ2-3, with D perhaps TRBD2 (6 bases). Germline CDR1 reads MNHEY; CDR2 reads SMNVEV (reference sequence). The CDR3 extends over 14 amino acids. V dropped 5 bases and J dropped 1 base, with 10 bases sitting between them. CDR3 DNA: TGTGCCAGCAGTCCGGCTAGCGGCACAGATACGCAGTATTTT. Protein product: CASSPASGTDTQYF.

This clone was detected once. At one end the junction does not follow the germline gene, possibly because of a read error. This CDR3 is CASSLVLKNRGAVF. CDR3 coding DNA: TGCGCCAGCAGTCTCGTCCTAAAAAACCGGGGAGCTGTTTTT. This sequence joins TRBV23-1 and TRBJ2-2; tentative D call: TRBD2 (5 bases). TRBV23-1 counts as an open reading frame of uncertain function. This CDR3 region has 14 residues.

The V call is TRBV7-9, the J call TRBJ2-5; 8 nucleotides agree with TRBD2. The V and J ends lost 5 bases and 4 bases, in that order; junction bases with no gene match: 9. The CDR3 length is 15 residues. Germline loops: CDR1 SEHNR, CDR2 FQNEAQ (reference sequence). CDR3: CASSPRTSSRETQYF. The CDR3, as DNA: TGTGCCAGCAGCCCGCGGACTAGCAGCAGAGAGACCCAGTACTTC.

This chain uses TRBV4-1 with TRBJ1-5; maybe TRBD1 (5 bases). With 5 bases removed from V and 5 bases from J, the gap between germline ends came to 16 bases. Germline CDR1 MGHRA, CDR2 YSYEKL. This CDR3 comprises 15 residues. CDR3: CASSLTQDLHQPQHF. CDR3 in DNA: TGCGCCAGCAGCTTAACACAGGATCTACATCAGCCCCAGCATTTT.

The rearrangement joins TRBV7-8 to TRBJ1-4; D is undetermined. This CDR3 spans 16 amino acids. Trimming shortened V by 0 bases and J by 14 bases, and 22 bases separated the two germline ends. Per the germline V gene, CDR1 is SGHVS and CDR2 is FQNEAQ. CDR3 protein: CASSLASSKVGGILFF. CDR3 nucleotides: TGTGCCAGCAGCTTAGCTTCCTCTAAAGTCGGAGGGATCCTGTTTTTT.

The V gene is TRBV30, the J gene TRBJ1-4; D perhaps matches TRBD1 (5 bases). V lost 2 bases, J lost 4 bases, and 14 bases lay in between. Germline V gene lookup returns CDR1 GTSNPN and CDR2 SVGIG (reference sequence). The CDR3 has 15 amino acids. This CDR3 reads CAWSSHRLVNEKLFF. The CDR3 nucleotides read TGTGCCTGGAGTTCCCACAGGCTGGTTAATGAAAAACTGTTTTTT.

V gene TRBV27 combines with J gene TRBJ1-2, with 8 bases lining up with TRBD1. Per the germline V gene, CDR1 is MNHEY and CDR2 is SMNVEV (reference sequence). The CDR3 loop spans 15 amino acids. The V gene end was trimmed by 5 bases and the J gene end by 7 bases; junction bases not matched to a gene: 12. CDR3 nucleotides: TGTGCCAGCAGTGGAGGGGGGGGACAGGTTGCTGGCTACACCTTC. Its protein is CASSGGGGQVAGYTF.

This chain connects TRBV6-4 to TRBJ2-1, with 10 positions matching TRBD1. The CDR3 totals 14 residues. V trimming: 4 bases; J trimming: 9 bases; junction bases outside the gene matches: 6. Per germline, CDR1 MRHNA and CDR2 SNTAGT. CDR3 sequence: CASSGRQGAFEQFF. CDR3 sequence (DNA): TGTGCCAGCAGTGGGCGACAGGGGGCTTTTGAGCAGTTCTTC.